This TCR beta chain was sequenced in a study of cytotoxic CD8 clonotypes in ibrutinib-treated CLL. Looking at the study overall: Patients gave response samples after a median 12 months of treatment, range 6 to 36. A mean of roughly 250,000 productive templates and tens of thousands of productive rearrangements was obtained per sample. Study outcomes and limitations: Public clonotypes were seen rarely and were contracted or stable on treatment. In sustained-remission versus progressing patients, sampling times differed.

A remark on this clone: The antigen is undetermined.

Method: immunoSEQ multiplex PCR; TCRdb's copy keeps in-frame clones and lacks some. Among about 140,000 clones listed, 70% to 90% were seen once. J was trimmed by 1 base and V by 7 bases; bases with no gene match: 6. The V gene's germline CDR1 is MNHEY and CDR2 SVGAGI. This CDR3 is built from 14 residues. The J gene is TRBJ1-2, the V gene TRBV6-5; 7 bases are a match to TRBD1. This receptor was taken from a human donor with chronic lymphocytic leukemia. The material sequenced was PBMCs, taken after 36 months of ibrutinib treatment. The chain's CDR3 is CASTKQGINYGYTF. In DNA form, the CDR3 reads TGTGCCAGCACAAAACAGGGGATTAACTATGGCTACACCTTC.